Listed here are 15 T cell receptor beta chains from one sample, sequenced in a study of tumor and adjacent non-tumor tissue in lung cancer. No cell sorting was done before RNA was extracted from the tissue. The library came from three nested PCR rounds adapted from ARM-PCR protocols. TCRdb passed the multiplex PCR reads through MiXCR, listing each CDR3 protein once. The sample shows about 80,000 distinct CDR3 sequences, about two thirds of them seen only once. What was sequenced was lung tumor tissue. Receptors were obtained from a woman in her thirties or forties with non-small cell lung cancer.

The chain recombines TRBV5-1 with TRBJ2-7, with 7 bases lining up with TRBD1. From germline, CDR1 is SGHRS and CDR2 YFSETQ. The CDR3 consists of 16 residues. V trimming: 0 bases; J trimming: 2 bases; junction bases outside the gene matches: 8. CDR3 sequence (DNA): TGCGCCAGCAGCTTGGGATCGGGGACAGCTACCTACGAGCAGTACTTC. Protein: CASSLGSGTATYEQYF.

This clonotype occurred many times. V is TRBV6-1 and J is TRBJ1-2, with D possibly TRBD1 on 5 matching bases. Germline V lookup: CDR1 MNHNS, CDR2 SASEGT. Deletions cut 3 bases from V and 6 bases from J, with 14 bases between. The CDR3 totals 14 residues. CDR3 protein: CASSDAGLFDGYTF. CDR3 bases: TGTGCCAGCAGTGATGCAGGGCTTTTTGATGGCTACACCTTC.

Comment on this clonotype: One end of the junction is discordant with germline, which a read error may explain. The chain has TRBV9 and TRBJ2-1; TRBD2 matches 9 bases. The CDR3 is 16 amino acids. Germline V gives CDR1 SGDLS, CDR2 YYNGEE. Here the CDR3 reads CAISVAWREGRNKQFF. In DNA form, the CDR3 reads TGTGCCATCAGCGTAGCATGGCGGGAGGGCCGGAATAAGCAGTTCTTC.

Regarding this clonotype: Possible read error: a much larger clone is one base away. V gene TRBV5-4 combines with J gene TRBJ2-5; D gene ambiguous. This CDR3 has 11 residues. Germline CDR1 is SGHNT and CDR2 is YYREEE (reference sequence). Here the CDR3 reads CANSHLETQYF. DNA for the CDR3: TGTGCCAACAGCCACCTTGAGACCCAGTACTTC.

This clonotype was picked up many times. The CDR3 sequence is CASSQKSLKSGQGDVRTEAFF. The CDR3 region has the DNA TGCGCCAGCAGCCAAAAAAGCCTAAAATCGGGACAGGGGGATGTTCGGACTGAAGCTTTCTTT. The chain carries TRBV4-1 and TRBJ1-1, with 11 bases lining up with TRBD1. J gave up 5 bases and V 2 bases, and 22 bases lay outside the gene matches. The germline gives CDR1 MGHRA, CDR2 YSYEKL. CDR3 length: 21 amino acids.

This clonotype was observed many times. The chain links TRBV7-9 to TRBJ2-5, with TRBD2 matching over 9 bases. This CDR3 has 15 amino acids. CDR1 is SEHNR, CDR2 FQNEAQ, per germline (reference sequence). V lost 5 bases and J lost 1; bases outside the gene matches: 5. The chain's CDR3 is CASSRKLAGQETQYF. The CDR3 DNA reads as TGTGCCAGCAGCCGGAAACTAGCGGGCCAAGAGACCCAGTACTTC.

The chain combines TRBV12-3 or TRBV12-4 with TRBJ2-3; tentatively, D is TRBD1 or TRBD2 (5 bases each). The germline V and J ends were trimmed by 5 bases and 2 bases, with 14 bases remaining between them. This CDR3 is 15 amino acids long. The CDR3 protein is CASSQWGSNTDTQYF. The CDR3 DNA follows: TGTGCCAGCAGTCAATGGGGGAGCAACACAGATACGCAGTATTTT.

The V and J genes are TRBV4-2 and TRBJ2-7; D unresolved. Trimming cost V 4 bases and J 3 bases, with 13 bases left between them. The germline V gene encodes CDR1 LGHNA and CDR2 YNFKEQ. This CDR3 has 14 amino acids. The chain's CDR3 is CASSPLMGYYEQYF. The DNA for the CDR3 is TGTGCCAGCAGCCCCCTAATGGGCTACTACGAGCAGTACTTC.

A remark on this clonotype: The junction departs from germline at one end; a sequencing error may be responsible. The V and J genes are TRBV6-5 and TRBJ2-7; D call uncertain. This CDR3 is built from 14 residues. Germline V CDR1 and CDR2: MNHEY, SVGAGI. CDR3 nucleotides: TGTGCCAGCAGTTATGGTCGGAATACCGACGAGCAGTGCTTC. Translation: CASSYGRNTDEQCF.

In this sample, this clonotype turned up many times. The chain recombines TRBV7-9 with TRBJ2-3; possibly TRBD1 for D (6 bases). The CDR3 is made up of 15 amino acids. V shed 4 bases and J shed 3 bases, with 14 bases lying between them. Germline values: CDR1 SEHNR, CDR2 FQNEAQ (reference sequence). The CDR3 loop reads CASSSRGQGTDTQYF. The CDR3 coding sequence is TGTGCCAGCAGCTCTAGAGGGCAGGGGACAGATACGCAGTATTTT.

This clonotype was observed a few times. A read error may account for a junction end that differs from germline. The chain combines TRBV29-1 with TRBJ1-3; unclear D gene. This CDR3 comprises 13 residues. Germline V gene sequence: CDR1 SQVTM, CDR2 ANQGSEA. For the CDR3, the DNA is TGCAGCATTGAAAGAGGGTCTGGAAACACCATATATTTT. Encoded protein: CSIERGSGNTIYF.

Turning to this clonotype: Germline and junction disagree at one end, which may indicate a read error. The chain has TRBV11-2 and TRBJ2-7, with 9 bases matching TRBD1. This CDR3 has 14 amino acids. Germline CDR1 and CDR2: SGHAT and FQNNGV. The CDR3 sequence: CASNPGQGAYEQYF. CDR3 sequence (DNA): TGTGCTAGCAACCCGGGACAGGGTGCCTACGAGCAGTACTTC. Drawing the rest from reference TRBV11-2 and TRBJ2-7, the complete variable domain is EAGVAQSPRYKIIEKRQSVAFWCNPISGHATLYWYQQILGQGPKLLIQFQNNGVVDDSQLPKDRFSAERLKGVDSTLKIQPAKLEDSAVYLCASNPGQGAYEQYFGPGTRLTVT.

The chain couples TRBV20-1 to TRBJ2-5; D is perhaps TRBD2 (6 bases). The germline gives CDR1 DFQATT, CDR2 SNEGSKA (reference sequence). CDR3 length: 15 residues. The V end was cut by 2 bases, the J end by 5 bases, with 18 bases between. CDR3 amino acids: CSARNPGTRVETQYF. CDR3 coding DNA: TGCAGTGCTAGAAACCCCGGGACTCGCGTGGAGACCCAGTACTTC.

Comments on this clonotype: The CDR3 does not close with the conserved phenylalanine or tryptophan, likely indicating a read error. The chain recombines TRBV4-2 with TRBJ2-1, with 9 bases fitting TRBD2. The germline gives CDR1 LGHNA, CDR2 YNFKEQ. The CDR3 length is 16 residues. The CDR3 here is CVSSQDSGSSYNEQFS. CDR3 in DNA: TGTGTCAGCAGCCAAGATAGCGGGAGCTCCTACAATGAGCAGTTCTCC.

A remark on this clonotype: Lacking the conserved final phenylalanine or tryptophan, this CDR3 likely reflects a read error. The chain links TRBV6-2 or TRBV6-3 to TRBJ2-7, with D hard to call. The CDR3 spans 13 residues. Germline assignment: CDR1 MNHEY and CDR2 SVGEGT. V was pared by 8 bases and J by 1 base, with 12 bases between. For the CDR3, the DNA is TGTGCCAGCGGTAGGGCCCCTTCCTACGAGCAGTACTTA. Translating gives CASGRAPSYEQYL.